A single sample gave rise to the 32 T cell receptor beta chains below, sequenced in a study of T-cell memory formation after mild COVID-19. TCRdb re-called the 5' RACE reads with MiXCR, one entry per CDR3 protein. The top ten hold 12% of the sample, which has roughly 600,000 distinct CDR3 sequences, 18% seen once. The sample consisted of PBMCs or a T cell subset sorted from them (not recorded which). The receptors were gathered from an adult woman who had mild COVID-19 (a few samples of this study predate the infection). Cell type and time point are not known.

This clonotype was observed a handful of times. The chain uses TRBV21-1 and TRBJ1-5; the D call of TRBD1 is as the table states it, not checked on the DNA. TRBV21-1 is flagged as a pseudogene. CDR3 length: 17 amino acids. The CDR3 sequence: CASSIRQGSGVNQPQHF. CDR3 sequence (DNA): TGTGCCAGCAGCATAAGACAGGGTAGTGGTGTCAATCAGCCCCAGCATTTT.

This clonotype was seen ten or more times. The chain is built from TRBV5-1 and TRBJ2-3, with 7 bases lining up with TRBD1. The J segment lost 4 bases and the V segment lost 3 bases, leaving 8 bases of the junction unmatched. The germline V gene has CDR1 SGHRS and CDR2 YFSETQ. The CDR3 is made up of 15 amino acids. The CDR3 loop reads CASSSGTVRADTQYF. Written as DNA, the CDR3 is TGCGCCAGCAGCTCAGGGACAGTCAGGGCAGATACGCAGTATTTT.

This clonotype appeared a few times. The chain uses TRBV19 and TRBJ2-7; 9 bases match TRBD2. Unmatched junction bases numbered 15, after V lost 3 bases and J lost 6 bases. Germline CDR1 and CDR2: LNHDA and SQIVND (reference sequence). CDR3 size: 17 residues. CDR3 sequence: CASSIPEVAGVKGEQYF. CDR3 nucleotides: TGTGCCAGTAGTATCCCCGAGGTAGCGGGAGTAAAGGGCGAGCAGTACTTC.

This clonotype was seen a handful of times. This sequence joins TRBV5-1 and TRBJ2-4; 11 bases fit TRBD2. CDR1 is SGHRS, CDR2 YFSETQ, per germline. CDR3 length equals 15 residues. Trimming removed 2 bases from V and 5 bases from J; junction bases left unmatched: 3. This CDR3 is CASSFSGLAENIQYF. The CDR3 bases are TGCGCCAGCAGCTTTTCGGGACTAGCGGAAAACATTCAGTACTTC.

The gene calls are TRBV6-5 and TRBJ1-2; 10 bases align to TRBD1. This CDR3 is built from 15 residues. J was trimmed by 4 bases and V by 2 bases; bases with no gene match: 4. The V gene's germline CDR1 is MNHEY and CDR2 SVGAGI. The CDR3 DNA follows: TGTGCCAGCAGTTACCGCCGGACAGGGGGCTATGGCTACACCTTC. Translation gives CASSYRRTGGYGYTF.

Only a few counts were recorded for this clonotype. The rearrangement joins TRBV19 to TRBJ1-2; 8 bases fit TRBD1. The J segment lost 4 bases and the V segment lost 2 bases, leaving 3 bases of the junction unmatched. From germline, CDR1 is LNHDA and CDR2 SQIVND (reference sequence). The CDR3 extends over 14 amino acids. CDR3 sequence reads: CASSITGGTYGYTF. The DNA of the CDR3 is TGTGCCAGTAGTATAACAGGGGGGACCTATGGCTACACCTTC.

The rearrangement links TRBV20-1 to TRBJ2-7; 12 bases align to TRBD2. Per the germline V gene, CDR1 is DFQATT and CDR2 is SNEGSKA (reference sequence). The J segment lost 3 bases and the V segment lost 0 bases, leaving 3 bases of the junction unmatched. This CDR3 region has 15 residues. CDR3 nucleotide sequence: TGCAGTGCTAGAGATACGGGACTAGCGGGCTACGAGCAGTACTTC. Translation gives CSARDTGLAGYEQYF.

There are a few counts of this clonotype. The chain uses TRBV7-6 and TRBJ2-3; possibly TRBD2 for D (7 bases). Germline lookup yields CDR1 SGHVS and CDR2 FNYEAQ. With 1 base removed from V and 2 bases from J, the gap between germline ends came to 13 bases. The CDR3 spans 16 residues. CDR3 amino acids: CASSLGGRGATDTQYF. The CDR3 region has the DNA TGTGCCAGCAGCTTAGGGGGTCGGGGGGCCACAGATACGCAGTATTTT.

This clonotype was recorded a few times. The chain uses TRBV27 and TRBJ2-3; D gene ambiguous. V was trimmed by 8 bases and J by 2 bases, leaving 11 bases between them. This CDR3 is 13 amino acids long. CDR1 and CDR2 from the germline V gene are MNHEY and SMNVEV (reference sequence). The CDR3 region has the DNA TGTGCCAGCGCTTTCAGGATCACAGATACGCAGTATTTT. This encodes CASAFRITDTQYF.

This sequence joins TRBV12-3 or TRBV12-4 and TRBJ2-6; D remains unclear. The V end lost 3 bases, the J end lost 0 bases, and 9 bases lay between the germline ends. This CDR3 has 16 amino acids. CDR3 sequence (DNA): TGTGCCAGCAGTTTCGGGCCGCGCTCTGGGGCCAACGTCCTGACTTTC. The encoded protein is CASSFGPRSGANVLTF.

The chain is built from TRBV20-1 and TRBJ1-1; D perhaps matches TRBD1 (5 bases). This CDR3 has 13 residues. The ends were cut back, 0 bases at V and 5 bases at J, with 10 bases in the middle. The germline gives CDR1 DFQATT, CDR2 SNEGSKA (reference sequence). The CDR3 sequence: CSARDRRGTEAFF. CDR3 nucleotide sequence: TGCAGTGCTAGAGATAGACGGGGGACTGAAGCTTTCTTT.

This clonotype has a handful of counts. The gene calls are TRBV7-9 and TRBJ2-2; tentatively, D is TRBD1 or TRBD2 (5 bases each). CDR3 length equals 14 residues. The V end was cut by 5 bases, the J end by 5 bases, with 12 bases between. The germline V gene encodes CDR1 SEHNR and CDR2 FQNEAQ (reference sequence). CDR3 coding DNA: TGTGCCAGCAGCCCGGGGCAGCTTACCGGGGAGCTGTTTTTT. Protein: CASSPGQLTGELFF.

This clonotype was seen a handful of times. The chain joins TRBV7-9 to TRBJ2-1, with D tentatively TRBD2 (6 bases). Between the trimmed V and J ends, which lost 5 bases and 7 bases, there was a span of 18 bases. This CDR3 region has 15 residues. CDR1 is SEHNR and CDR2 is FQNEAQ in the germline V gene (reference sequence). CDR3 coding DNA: TGTGCCAGCAGCGGTGGGGGGAATAGTAGAAATGAGCAGTTCTTC. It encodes CASSGGGNSRNEQFF.

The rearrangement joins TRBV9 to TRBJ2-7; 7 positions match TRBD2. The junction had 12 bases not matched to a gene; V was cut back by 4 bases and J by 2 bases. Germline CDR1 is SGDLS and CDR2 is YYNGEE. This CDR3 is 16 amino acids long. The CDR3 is CASSPISAGLPYEQYF. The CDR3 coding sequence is TGTGCCAGCAGCCCCATTTCAGCGGGACTACCCTACGAGCAGTACTTC.

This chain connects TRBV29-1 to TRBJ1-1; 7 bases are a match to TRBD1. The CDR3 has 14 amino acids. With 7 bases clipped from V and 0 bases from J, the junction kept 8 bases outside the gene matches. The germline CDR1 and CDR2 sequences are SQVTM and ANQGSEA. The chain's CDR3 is CSARLDRLNTEAFF. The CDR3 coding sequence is TGCAGCGCACGACTGGACAGGTTGAACACTGAAGCTTTCTTT.

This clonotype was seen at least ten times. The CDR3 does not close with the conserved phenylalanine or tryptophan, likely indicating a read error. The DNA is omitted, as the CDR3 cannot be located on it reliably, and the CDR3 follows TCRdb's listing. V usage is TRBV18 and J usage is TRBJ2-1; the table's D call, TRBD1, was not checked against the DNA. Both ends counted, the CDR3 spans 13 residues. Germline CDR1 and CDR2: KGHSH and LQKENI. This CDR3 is CASSPLEGGQGLL.

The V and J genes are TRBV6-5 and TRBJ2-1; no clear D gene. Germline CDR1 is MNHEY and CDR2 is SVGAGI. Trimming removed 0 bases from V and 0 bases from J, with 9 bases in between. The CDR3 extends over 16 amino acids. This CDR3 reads CASSYSVQASYNEQFF. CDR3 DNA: TGTGCCAGCAGTTACTCTGTGCAGGCCTCCTACAATGAGCAGTTCTTC.

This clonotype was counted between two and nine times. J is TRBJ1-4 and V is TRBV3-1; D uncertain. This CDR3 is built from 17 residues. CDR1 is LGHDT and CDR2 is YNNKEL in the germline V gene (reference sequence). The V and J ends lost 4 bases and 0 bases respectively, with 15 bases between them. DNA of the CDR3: TGTGCCAGCAGCCGAGCACTGGGCGGGACAACTAATGAAAAACTGTTTTTT. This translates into CASSRALGGTTNEKLFF.

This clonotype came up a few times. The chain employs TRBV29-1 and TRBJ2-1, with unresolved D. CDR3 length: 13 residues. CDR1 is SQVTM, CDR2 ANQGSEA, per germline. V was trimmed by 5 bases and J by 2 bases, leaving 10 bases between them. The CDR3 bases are TGCAGCGTTAAGACACCGGCCTACAATGAGCAGTTCTTC. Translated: CSVKTPAYNEQFF.

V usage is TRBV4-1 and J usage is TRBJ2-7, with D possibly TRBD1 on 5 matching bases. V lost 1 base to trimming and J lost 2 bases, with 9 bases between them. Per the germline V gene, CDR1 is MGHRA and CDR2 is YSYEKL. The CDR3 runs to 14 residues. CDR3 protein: CASSQGSRAYEQYF. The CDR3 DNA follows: TGCGCCAGCAGCCAAGGATCCAGGGCCTACGAGCAGTACTTC.

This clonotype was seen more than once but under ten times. CDR3 sequence (DNA): TGTGCCAGCAGATCAGGGTCCAACACCATATATTTT. Amino acids: CASRSGSNTIYF. The rearrangement uses TRBV6-6 and TRBJ1-3; weak D call: TRBD1 (5 bases). Per the germline V gene, CDR1 is MNHNY and CDR2 is SVGAGI (reference sequence). V was clipped by 6 bases and J by 7 bases, with 10 bases between them. The CDR3 spans 12 residues.

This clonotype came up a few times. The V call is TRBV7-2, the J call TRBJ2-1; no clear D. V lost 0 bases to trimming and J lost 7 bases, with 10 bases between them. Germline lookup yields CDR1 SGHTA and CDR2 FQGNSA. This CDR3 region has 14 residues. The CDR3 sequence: CASSLAVQFNEQFF. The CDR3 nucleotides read TGTGCCAGCAGCTTAGCGGTCCAATTTAATGAGCAGTTCTTC.

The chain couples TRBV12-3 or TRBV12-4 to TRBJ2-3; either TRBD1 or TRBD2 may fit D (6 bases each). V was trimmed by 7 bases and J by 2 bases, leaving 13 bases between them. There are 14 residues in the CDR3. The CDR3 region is CASTRGAVTDTQYF. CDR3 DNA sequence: TGTGCCAGCACTAGGGGGGCAGTCACAGATACGCAGTATTTT.

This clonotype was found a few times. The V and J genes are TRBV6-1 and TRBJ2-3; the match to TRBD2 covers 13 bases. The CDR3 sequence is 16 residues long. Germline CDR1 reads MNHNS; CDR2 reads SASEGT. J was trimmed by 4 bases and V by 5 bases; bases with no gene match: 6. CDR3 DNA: TGTGCCAGCAGTCCAAGACTAGCGGGGGGTGCAGATACGCAGTATTTT. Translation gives CASSPRLAGGADTQYF.

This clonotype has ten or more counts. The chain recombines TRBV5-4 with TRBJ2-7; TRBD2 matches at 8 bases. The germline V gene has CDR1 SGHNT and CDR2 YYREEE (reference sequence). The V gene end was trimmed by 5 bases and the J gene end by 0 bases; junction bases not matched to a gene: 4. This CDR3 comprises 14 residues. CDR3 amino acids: CASSRLAGSYEQYF. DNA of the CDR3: TGTGCCAGCAGTCGGCTAGCGGGCTCCTACGAGCAGTACTTC. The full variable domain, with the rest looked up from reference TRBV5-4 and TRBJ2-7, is ETGVTQSPTHLIKTRGQQVTLRCSSQSGHNTVSWYQQALGQGPQFIFQYYREEENGRGNFPPRFSGLQFPNYSSELNVNALELDDSALYLCASSRLAGSYEQYFGPGTRLTVT.

The CDR3 coding sequence is TGCGCCAGCAGCTTGGCACAGGGCAAGACTGAAGCTTTCTTT. Encoded protein: CASSLAQGKTEAFF. The V call is TRBV5-1, the J call TRBJ1-1; weak D call: TRBD1 (6 bases). CDR1 SGHRS and CDR2 YFSETQ come from the germline V gene. V lost 0 bases and J 5 bases, leaving 11 bases between the germline ends. This CDR3 comprises 14 residues.

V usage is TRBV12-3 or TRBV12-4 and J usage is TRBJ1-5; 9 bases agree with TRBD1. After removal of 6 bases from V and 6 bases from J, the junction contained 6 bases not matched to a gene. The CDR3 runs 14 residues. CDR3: CASSLQGAGQPQHF. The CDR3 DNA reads TGTGCCAGCAGCCTACAGGGGGCTGGTCAGCCCCAGCATTTT.

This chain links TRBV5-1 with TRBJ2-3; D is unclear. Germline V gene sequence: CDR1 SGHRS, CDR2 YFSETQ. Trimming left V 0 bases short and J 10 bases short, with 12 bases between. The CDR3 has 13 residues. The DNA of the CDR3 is TGCGCCAGCAGCTTGGTGTCTCTTACGGCGCAGTATTTT. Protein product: CASSLVSLTAQYF. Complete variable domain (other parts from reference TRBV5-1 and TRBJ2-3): KAGVTQTPRYLIKTRGQQVTLSCSPISGHRSVSWYQQTPGQGLQFLFEYFSETQRNKGNFPGRFSGRQFSNSRSEMNVSTLELGDSALYLCASSLVSLTAQYFGPGTRLTVL.

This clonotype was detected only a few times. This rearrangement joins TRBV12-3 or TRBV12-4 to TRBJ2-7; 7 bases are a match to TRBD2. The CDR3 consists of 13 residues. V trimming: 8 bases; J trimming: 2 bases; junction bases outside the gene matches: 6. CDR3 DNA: TGTGCCAGCTGCCCGGGAGGAGCCTACGAGCAGTACTTC. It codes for CASCPGGAYEQYF.

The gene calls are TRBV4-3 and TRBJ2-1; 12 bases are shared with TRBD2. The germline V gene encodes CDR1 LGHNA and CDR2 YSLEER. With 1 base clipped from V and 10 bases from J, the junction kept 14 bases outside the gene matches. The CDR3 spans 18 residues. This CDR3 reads CASSQVKGETSGSSEQFF. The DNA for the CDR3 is TGCGCCAGCAGCCAAGTCAAGGGGGAGACTAGCGGGAGTTCAGAGCAGTTCTTC.

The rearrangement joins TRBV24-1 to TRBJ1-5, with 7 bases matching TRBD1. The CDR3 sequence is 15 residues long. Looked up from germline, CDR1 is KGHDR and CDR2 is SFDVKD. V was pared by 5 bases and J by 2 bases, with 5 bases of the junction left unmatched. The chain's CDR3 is CATSAYGTGNQPQHF. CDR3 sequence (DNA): TGTGCCACCAGTGCTTATGGGACAGGCAATCAGCCCCAGCATTTT.

As DNA, the CDR3 is TGTGCCAGCAGAGCCCTTGACCGAGACGAGCAGTACTTC. Its translation: CASRALDRDEQYF. This chain uses TRBV6-2 or TRBV6-3 with TRBJ2-7, with D unresolved. V was trimmed by 6 bases and J by 5 bases, leaving 14 bases between them. The CDR3 spans 13 residues. The germline gives CDR1 MNHEY, CDR2 SVGEGT.